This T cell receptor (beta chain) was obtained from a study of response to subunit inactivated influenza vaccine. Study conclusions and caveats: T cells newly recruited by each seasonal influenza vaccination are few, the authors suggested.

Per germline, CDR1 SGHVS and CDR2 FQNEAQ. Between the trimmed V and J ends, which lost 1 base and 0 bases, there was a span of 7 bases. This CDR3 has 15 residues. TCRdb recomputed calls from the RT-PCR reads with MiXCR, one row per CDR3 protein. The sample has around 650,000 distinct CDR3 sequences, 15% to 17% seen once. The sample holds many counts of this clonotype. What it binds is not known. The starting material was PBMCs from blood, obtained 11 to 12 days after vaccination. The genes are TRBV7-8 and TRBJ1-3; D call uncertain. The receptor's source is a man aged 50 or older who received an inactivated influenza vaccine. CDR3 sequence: CASSLGPFSGNTIYF. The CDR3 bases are TGTGCCAGCAGCTTAGGGCCGTTCTCTGGAAACACCATATATTTT.